This TCR beta chain was identified during a study of post-analysis software for immune sequencing data (dated by TCRdb to the mid-2010s). Background for the entire study: Relapsing-remitting, secondary progressive and progressive-relapsing multiple sclerosis were recorded as disease courses, and subtype annotation was lacking for some patients. A subset of samples was prepared in parallel using single-end sample barcoding, then pooled and co-amplified after Illumina adapter ligation. The patient repertoires were compared against 11 previously published healthy control repertoires obtained from donors aged roughly 6 to 25 years. Results and caveats for the whole study, not just this receptor: When samples were clustered directly using the F measure, samples prepared in the same batch co-clustered strongly, which prompted a batch-effect correction. Patients showed significantly higher frequencies than controls for a handful of TRBV segments, among them TRBV5-6, TRBV5-1 and TRBV20-1. The control group was slightly older than the multiple sclerosis patient group. Multiple sclerosis patients had significantly lower normalized Chao1 diversity than controls, a result that suggests substantial peripheral T-cell clonal expansion.

Receptors were amplified or captured by PCR. Sequencer: Illumina HiSeq 2500. Unique molecular identifiers were incorporated into TCR beta cDNA libraries to reduce PCR and sequencing biases. Every 1 to 10 million input T cells yielded about 500,000 cDNA molecules, meaning each molecule approximated one T cell. Patient libraries were prepared and sequenced with the same protocol used for the earlier healthy control dataset. Within a given batch, samples were prepared together, multiplexed and sequenced on the same HiSeq lane. For the original study's pipeline: MIGEC was used to process the raw barcoded reads, and molecular identifier groups with only a single read were discarded before consensus assembly and CDR3 extraction. VDJtools was used for post-analysis of the clonotype tables, and diversity was normalized by down-sampling every dataset to the size of the smallest sample. Repertoire overlap clustering matched CDR3 amino acid but not nucleotide sequences to correct batch-related cross-sample contamination. TCRdb took the public reads, trimmed them with fastp at Q25, ran MiXCR for clone calling and kept in-frame beta chains. Entries are consolidated by CDR3 protein sequence, retaining the most common genes and DNA. TCRdb's processing, not the authors', yielded these V and J calls. The sample yields around 770,000 distinct CDR3 sequences; about 43% were counted once. Roughly 5.2% of the sample goes to the ten largest clones.

Regarding this clonotype: Its antigen has not been determined. Base quality data are lacking; no much larger clone is found one base away.

To demonstrate the VDJtools post-analysis software, TCR beta repertoires were profiled from the peripheral blood of roughly 14 young patients with multiple sclerosis. The multiple sclerosis patients were children and adolescents ranging in age from roughly 6 to 16 years. From a lookup of the germline V gene, CDR1 and CDR2 are SQVTM and ANQGSEA. The CDR3 starts with the cysteine, ends with the phenylalanine, and has 11 residues. The sequence is cut down to CDR3 DNA, 33 bases in frame from base 1. Trimming costs V 3 bases and J 2 bases, and their ends lie 2 bases apart. Rearrangement joined TRBV29-1 to TRBJ1-3; confidence is insufficient to name the D gene. Specimen: blood. The receptor was isolated from a girl between 5 and 17 years old with multiple sclerosis. The DNA sequence is TGCAGCGTTGAGGCTGGAAACACCATATATTTT. It translates to CSVEAGNTIYF. Beyond the CDR3, the reference TRBV29-1 and TRBJ1-3 genes provide the residues; the full variable domain reads: SAVISQKPSRDICQRGTSLTIQCQVDSQVTMMFWYRQQPGQSLTLIATANQGSEATYESGFVIDKFPISRPNLTFSTLTVSNMSPEDSSIYLCSVEAGNTIYFGEGSWLTVV.